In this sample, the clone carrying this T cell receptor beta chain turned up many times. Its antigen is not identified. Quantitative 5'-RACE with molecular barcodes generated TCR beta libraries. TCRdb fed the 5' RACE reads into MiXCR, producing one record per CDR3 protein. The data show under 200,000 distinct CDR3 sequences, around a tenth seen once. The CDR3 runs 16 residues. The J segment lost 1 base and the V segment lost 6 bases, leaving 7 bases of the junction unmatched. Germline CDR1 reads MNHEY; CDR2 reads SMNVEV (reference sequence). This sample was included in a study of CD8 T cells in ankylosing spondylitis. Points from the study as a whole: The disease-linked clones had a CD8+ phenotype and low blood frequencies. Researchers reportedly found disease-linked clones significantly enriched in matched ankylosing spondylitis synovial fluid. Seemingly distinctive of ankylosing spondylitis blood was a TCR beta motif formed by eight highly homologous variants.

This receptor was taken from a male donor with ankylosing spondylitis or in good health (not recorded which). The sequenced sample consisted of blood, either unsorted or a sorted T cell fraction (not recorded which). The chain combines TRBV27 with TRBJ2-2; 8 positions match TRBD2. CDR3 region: CASRRPGLGNTGELFF. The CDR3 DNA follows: TGTGCCAGCAGACGGCCGGGACTAGGGAACACCGGGGAGCTGTTTTTT.